This T cell receptor beta chain came from a study of PD-1 blockade in classical Hodgkin lymphoma. V lost 3 bases, J lost 4 bases, and 12 bases lay in between. Germline V lookup: CDR1 SEHNR, CDR2 FQNEAQ (reference sequence). This CDR3 spans 14 amino acids. TCRdb keeps only in-frame clones here, not all; method: immunoSEQ multiplex PCR. The data show 20,000 to 25,000 clones, 80% seen once. Every patient experienced relapse after autologous stem cell transplantation, and brentuximab vedotin exposure varied. Overall study results and limits: Exclusion applied to patients who initiated nivolumab less than 1 year following ASCT.

Notes on this clone: Its specificity is unknown.

The V gene is TRBV7-9, the J gene TRBJ1-2; D remains ambiguous. The sequencing here drew on peripheral blood mononuclear cells (PBMCs), taken at baseline. This clonotype was obtained from a human donor with classical Hodgkin lymphoma. The CDR3 loop is CASSFPGKGYGYTF. The CDR3 DNA sequence: TGTGCCAGCAGCTTTCCCGGGAAAGGCTATGGCTACACCTTC.